The sample holds one count of the clone carrying this T cell receptor (beta chain). Original analysis: Quantification of nucleated cells was approximated via reference gene primer amplification. Sequenced by immunoSEQ multiplex PCR; TCRdb stores in-frame clones only, minus some. V and J calls and clone size come straight from that table; D and trimming were deduced from the DNA. This repertoire shows tens of thousands of clones, about 80% found once; its top ten account for 4.5% to 5.5%. Looked up from germline, CDR1 is SQVTM and CDR2 is ANQGSEA. The CDR3 loop spans 13 amino acids. Trimming took 3 bases from V and 2 from J, leaving 8 bases between them. These data belong to a study of blood T cell repertoires in COVID-19. Study background: The samples span acute and convalescent COVID-19 from the United States, Italy and Spain.

Sequencing was done on a sample of peripheral blood. The chain is built from TRBV29-1 and TRBJ2-1; D is unclear. The TCR sequence derives from a woman aged 65 to 85 with acute or convalescent COVID-19. CDR3 DNA: TGCAGCGTTGATAAGACACCCTACAATGAGCAGTTCTTC. Residues: CSVDKTPYNEQFF.